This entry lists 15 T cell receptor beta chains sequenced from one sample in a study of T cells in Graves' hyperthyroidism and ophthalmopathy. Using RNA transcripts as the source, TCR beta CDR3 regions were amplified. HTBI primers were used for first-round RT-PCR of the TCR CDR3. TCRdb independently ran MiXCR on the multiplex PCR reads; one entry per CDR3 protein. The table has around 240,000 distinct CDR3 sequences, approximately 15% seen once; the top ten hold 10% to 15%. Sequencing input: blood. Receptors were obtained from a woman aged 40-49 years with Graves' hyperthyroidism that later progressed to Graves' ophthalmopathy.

The CDR3 bases are TGTGCCAGCAGCCTATTGACAGGGGGCTATTACGAGCAGTACTTC. It yields the protein CASSLLTGGYYEQYF. V and J are TRBV6-1 and TRBJ2-7, with 10 bases lining up with TRBD1. Germline V lookup: CDR1 MNHNS, CDR2 SASEGT. Trimming at V came to 6 bases and at J to 4 bases, leaving 9 bases not matched to a gene. The CDR3 runs to 15 residues.

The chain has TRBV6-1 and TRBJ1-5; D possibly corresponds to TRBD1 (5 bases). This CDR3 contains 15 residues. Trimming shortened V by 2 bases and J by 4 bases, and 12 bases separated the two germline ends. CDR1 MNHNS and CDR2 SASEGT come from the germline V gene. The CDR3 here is CASSERDFANQPQHF. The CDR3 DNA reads TGTGCCAGCAGTGAAAGGGACTTCGCGAATCAGCCCCAGCATTTT.

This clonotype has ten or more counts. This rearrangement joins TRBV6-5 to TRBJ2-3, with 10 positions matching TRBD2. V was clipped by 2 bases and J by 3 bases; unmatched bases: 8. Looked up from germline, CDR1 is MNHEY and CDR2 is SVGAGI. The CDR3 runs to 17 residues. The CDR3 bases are TGTGCCAGCAGTTACGAGTCTAGCGGGAGTCAAACAGATACGCAGTATTTT. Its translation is CASSYESSGSQTDTQYF.

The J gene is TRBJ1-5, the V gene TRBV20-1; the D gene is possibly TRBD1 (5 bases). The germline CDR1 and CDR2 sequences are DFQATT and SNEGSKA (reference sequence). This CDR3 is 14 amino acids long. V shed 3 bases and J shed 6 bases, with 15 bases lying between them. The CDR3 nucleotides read TGCAGTGCTAGTTTCCAGGGTCCCCCTCAGCCCCAGCATTTT. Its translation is CSASFQGPPQPQHF.

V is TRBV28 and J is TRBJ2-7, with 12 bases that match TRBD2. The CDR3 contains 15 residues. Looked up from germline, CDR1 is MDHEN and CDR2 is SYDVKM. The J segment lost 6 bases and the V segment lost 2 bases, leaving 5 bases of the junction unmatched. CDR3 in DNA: TGTGCCAGCAGTTTAACGGGACTAGCGGGTCTCGAGCAGTACTTC. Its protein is CASSLTGLAGLEQYF.

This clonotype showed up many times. The CDR3 protein is CASSLGTSLIVRHEQFF. CDR3 bases: TGTGCCAGCAGCTTAGGGACTAGCTTGATTGTCCGGCATGAGCAGTTCTTC. This chain connects TRBV11-2 to TRBJ2-1; 8 bases are shared with TRBD2. This CDR3 is 17 amino acids long. Looked up from germline, CDR1 is SGHAT and CDR2 is FQNNGV. V gave up 1 base and J gave up 8 bases; unmatched junction bases: 13.

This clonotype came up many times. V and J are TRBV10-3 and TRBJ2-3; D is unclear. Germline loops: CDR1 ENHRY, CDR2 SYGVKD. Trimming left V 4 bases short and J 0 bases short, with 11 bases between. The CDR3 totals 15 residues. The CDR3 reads CAISAGVASTDTQYF. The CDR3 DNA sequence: TGTGCCATCAGTGCCGGAGTCGCTAGCACAGATACGCAGTATTTT.

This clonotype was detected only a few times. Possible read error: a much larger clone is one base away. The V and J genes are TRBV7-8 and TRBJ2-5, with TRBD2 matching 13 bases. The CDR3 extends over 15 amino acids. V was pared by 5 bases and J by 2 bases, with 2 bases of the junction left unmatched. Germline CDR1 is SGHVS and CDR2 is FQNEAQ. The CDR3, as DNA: TGTGCCAGCAGCCCACTAGCGGGAGGGCAAGAGACCCAGTACTTC. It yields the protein CASSPLAGGQETQYF.

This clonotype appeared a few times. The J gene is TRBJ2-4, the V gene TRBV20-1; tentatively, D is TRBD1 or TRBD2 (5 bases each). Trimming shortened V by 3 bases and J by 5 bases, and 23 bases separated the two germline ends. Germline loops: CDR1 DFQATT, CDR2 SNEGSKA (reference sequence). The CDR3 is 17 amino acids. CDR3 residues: CSARDWGSGNTQNIQYF. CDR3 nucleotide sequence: TGCAGTGCTAGGGACTGGGGCTCTGGGAACACCCAAAACATTCAGTACTTC.

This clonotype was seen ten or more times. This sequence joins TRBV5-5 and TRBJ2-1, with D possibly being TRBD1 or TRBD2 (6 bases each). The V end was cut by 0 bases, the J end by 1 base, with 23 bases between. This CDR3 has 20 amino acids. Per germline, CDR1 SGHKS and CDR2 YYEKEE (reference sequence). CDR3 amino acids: CASSLVGASPPGGSYNEQFF. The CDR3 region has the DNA TGTGCCAGCAGCTTGGTGGGGGCCTCCCCCCCCGGAGGGTCCTACAATGAGCAGTTCTTC.

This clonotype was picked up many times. As DNA, the CDR3 is TGTGCCAGCAGCTCGACAGGGGGCCTTGAGACCCAGTACTTC. Encoded protein: CASSSTGGLETQYF. The chain couples TRBV7-9 to TRBJ2-5; 10 bases agree with TRBD1. This CDR3 has 14 residues. Losses at the gene ends were 4 bases for V and 5 bases for J; bases not matched to a gene: 4. Germline V CDR1 and CDR2: SEHNR, FQNEAQ (reference sequence).

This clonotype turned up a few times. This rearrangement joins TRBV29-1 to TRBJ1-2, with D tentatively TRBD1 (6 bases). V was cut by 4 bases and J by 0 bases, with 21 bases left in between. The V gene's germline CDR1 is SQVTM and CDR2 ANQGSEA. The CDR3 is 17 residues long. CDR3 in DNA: TGCAGCGTTGGTGGTTATCGGACAGAGCATTCTAACTATGGCTACACCTTC. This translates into CSVGGYRTEHSNYGYTF. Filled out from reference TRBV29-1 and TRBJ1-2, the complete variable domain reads SAVISQKPSRDICQRGTSLTIQCQVDSQVTMMFWYRQQPGQSLTLIATANQGSEATYESGFVIDKFPISRPNLTFSTLTVSNMSPEDSSIYLCSVGGYRTEHSNYGYTFGSGTRLTVV.

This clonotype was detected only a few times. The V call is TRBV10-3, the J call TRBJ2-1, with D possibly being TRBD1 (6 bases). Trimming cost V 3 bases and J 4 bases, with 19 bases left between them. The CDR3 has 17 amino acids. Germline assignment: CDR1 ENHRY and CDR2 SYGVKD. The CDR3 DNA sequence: TGTGCCATCAGTGACCTTTTAAAGGGACAAAGTTACAATGAGCAGTTCTTC. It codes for CAISDLLKGQSYNEQFF.

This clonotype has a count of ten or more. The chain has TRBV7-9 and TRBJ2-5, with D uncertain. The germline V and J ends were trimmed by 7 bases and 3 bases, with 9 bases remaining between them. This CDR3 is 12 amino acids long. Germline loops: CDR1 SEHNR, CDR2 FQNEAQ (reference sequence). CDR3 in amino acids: CASNVGKETQYF. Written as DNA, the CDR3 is TGTGCCAGCAACGTTGGAAAAGAGACCCAGTACTTC.

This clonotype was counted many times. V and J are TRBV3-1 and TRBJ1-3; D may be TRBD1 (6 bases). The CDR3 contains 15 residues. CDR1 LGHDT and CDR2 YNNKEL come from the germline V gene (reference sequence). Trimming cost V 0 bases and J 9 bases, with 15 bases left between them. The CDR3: CASSQDRVPGATIYF. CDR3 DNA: TGTGCCAGCAGCCAAGATCGGGTCCCGGGGGCCACCATATATTTT.